These T cell receptor beta chains were read from a single sample in a study of CD8+CD57+ T cells in acquired aplastic anemia. Using its own MiXCR run on the reads, TCRdb lists one record per CDR3 protein. The sample consists of 200,000 or so distinct CDR3 sequences, roughly 64% of them appearing once. What was sequenced was sorted CD4+, CD8+, or CD8+CD57+ T cells (not recorded which) from PBMCs. The receptor source for this set is a human donor with severe aplastic anemia or a healthy control (not recorded which). Each CDR3 is given with its conserved first and last residue. D genes are given only for firm matches. Clone size is given for some rows only: seen once, a few or many times, or a class if the clone is expanded.

D	V	size	J	CDR3	DNA
TRBD1	TRBV20-1	-	TRBJ1-4	CSATTGTGNEKLFF	TGCAGTGCTACCACGGGGACAGGGAATGAAAAACTGTTTTTT
TRBD1	TRBV15	many	TRBJ1-2	CATSTLQGAAEVSF	TGTGCCACCAGCACCCTTCAGGGGGCCGCCGAGGTCTCCTTC
-	TRBV6-5	-	TRBJ1-2	CASSYTVSYGYTF	TGTGCCAGCAGTTACACAGTTAGCTATGGCTACACCTTC
-	TRBV7-9	-	TRBJ1-1	CASSLVEGTEAFF	TGTGCCAGCAGCTTAGTGGAAGGAACTGAAGCTTTCTTT
-	TRBV12-3/TRBV12-4	-	TRBJ2-2	CASSLALGTGELFF	TGTGCCAGCAGTTTAGCGCTGGGTACCGGGGAGCTGTTTTTT
-	TRBV24-1	-	TRBJ2-5	CATSLAETQYF	TGTGCCACCTCTCTCGCAGAGACCCAGTACTTC
TRBD2	TRBV19	-	TRBJ2-7	CASSIRGLAHEQYF	TGTGCCAGTAGTATCAGGGGACTAGCGCACGAGCAGTACTTC
-	TRBV20-1	few	TRBJ2-3	CSARVGASTDTQYF	TGCAGTGCTAGGGTAGGAGCTAGCACAGATACGCAGTATTTT
TRBD2	TRBV11-2	-	TRBJ2-7	CTSSPLAGDSYEQYF	TGTACCAGCAGCCCTTTAGCGGGGGACTCCTACGAGCAGTACTTC
-	TRBV29-1	-	TRBJ1-1	CSVLKVLGRGGTEAFF	TGCAGCGTCCTCAAAGTTTTGGGGCGCGGGGGCACTGAAGCTTTCTTT
TRBD1	TRBV27	many	TRBJ2-7	CASSLGGQGDEQYF	TGTGCCAGCAGTTTAGGAGGACAGGGGGACGAGCAGTACTTC
TRBD2	TRBV11-3	-	TRBJ2-7	CASSSPVGGGEQYF	TGTGCCAGCAGCTCCCCGGTCGGCGGGGGCGAGCAGTACTTC
-	TRBV24-1	-	TRBJ2-3	CATSGGLSTDTQYF	TGTGCCACCAGTGGCGGGTTAAGCACAGATACGCAGTATTTT
-	TRBV14	-	TRBJ2-7	CASSPTGYNEQYF	TGTGCCAGCAGCCCGACGGGTTACAACGAGCAGTACTTC
-	TRBV4-1	-	TRBJ1-1	CASSQGYETEAFF	TGCGCCAGCAGCCAAGGGTACGAGACTGAAGCTTTCTTT
TRBD1	TRBV7-9	few	TRBJ1-1	CASSFQGGMNTEAFF	TGTGCCAGCAGCTTCCAAGGGGGCATGAACACTGAAGCTTTCTTT
-	TRBV4-3	many	TRBJ2-7	CASSQGPTGIYEQYF	TGCGCCAGCAGCCAAGGACCAACCGGGATCTACGAGCAGTACTTC
TRBD2	TRBV19	many	TRBJ2-7	CASRGAGDLSYEQYF	TGTGCCAGTAGGGGAGCGGGGGACCTCTCCTACGAGCAGTACTTC
-	TRBV19	-	TRBJ2-7	CASSISQGEQYF	TGTGCCAGTAGTATTTCGCAGGGAGAGCAGTACTTC
-	TRBV7-7	-	TRBJ2-5	CASSKGGKETQYF	TGTGCTAGCAGCAAAGGGGGAAAAGAGACCCAGTACTTC
TRBD2	TRBV25-1	-	TRBJ2-1	CASSEGMSPGLAGGYNEQFF	TGTGCCAGCAGTGAGGGAATGAGTCCGGGTTTAGCGGGAGGTTACAATGAGCAGTTCTTC
TRBD1	TRBV25-1	-	TRBJ1-3	CASSDLTRWGQGDSGNTIYF	TGTGCCAGCAGTGATTTAACCCGCTGGGGACAGGGGGACTCTGGAAACACCATATATTTT
-	TRBV7-6	many	TRBJ2-5	CASSPSGRFAETQYF	TGTGCCAGCAGCCCTTCCGGGAGATTCGCAGAGACCCAGTACTTC
TRBD1	TRBV7-8	few	TRBJ2-7	CASSYLQGEQYF	TGTGCCAGCAGCTACCTACAGGGGGAGCAGTACTTC
TRBD2	TRBV7-2	once	TRBJ2-2	CASSQDVTSVTGELFF	TGTGCCAGCAGCCAAGATGTGACTAGCGTAACCGGGGAGCTGTTTTTT
TRBD1	TRBV2	few	TRBJ2-1	CASRQGYYNEQFF	TGTGCCAGCAGACAGGGGTACTACAATGAGCAGTTCTTC
-	TRBV20-1	-	TRBJ2-7	CSATRPGQIFYEQYF	TGCAGTGCTACAAGACCGGGACAAATCTTCTACGAGCAGTACTTC
TRBD1	TRBV6-1	-	TRBJ1-2	CASRPGGGVGGYTF	TGTGCCAGCAGACCAGGGGGCGGAGTAGGTGGCTACACCTTC
TRBD1	TRBV12-3/TRBV12-4	many	TRBJ2-3	CASSLGDRALSTDTQYF	TGTGCCAGCAGTTTAGGTGACAGGGCACTAAGCACAGATACGCAGTATTTT
-	TRBV7-9	-	TRBJ1-2	CASSLPGRVTYGYTF	TGTGCCAGCAGCCTACCGGGCAGAGTAACCTATGGCTACACCTTC
TRBD2	TRBV7-9	-	TRBJ2-5	CASSFSSGGQETQYF	TGTGCCAGCAGCTTTTCGAGCGGGGGGCAAGAGACCCAGTACTTC
-	TRBV27	-	TRBJ2-1	CASSFGQGGYNEQFF	TGTGCCAGCAGTTTCGGTCAGGGTGGGTACAATGAGCAGTTCTTC
-	TRBV14	-	TRBJ2-1	CASSQDRGDNEQFF	TGTGCCAGCAGCCAAGATAGGGGGGACAATGAGCAGTTCTTC
-	TRBV4-1	-	TRBJ1-2	CASSQVRGSFYGYTF	TGCGCCAGCAGCCAAGTCAGGGGTTCCTTCTATGGCTACACCTTC
TRBD1	TRBV6-6	many	TRBJ2-1	CASRTGQNNEQFF	TGTGCCAGCAGAACGGGACAGAACAATGAGCAGTTCTTC
-	TRBV9	many	TRBJ2-7	CASSFSGGPTEQYF	TGTGCCAGCAGCTTTTCAGGGGGGCCGACCGAGCAGTACTTC
TRBD1	TRBV11-3	many	TRBJ2-5	CASSRQGRETQYF	TGTGCCAGCAGCCGACAGGGGAGAGAGACCCAGTACTTC
-	TRBV28	many	TRBJ1-4	CASRGYEKLFF	TGTGCCAGTCGTGGATATGAAAAACTGTTTTTT
-	TRBV10-3	once	TRBJ1-6	CAIRDTTDSQSPLHF	TGTGCCATCCGGGACACCACGGACAGCCAGTCACCCCTCCACTTT
-	TRBV30	few	TRBJ2-7	CAWSGSSYKQYF	TGTGCCTGGAGTGGGAGCTCCTACAAGCAGTACTTC
-	TRBV25-1	-	TRBJ2-3	CASSGGDWRAYTDSQYF	TGTGCCAGCAGTGGGGGAGACTGGCGGGCCTACACAGATTCGCAGTATTTT
-	TRBV7-9	-	TRBJ2-5	CASSSGLPIQETQYF	TGTGCCAGCAGCTCAGGACTGCCGATCCAAGAGACCCAGTACTTC